This record concerns one T cell receptor beta chain sequence. These data are taken from a study of technical replicates of blood from a few donors. There are 13 residues in the CDR3. Germline loops: CDR1 WNHNN, CDR2 SYGVQD (reference sequence). V was clipped by 5 bases and J by 7 bases, with 11 bases between them. Libraries were prepared by immunoSEQ multiplex PCR; TCRdb keeps only in-frame clonotypes and omits some of them. The repertoire includes approximately 13,000 clones, approximately 83% of them detected once, and 10% to 12% sits in the top ten. The clonotype was recovered from a human donor in good health. The material sequenced was PBMCs. The chain joins TRBV10-1 to TRBJ2-2, with D possibly TRBD1 on 5 matching bases. The CDR3 region has the DNA TGCGCCAGCAGTAAGGGGCAGGACGGGGAGCTGTTTTTT. This translates into CASSKGQDGELFF.